The 3 T cell receptor beta chains presented below share a single source sample, sequenced in a study of shared clonotypes between healthy human individuals. The data were produced by immunoSEQ multiplex PCR, yet TCRdb's version contains in-frame clones alone and is incomplete. This sample has hundreds of thousands of clones, with 60% to 80% found just once. Sequenced material: memory CD4+ T cells sorted from blood. Stated subset: CD45RA-negative fraction. The source is a woman aged 25 to 39 in good health.

The rearrangement joins TRBV4-1 to TRBJ1-1; D is unclear. Germline CDR1 is MGHRA and CDR2 is YSYEKL. Trimming took 4 bases from V and 3 from J, leaving 15 bases between them. The CDR3 totals 15 residues. The CDR3 sequence is CASSLVILGHTEAFF. CDR3 sequence (DNA): TGCGCCAGCAGCCTAGTAATCTTGGGCCACACTGAAGCTTTCTTT.

This rearrangement joins TRBV11-2 to TRBJ2-3, with TRBD2 matching 9 bases. V was clipped by 2 bases and J by 2 bases; unmatched bases: 2. Per germline, CDR1 SGHAT and CDR2 FQNNGV. The length of the CDR3 is 15 residues. The CDR3: CASSLLAGYTDTQYF. The CDR3 coding sequence is TGTGCCAGCAGCTTACTAGCGGGATACACAGATACGCAGTATTTT.

This clone was observed a single time. The chain couples TRBV7-6 to TRBJ2-1, with 11 bases fitting TRBD2. The V segment lost 4 bases and the J segment 9 bases; nucleotides outside the gene matches: 14. Germline CDR1 is SGHVS and CDR2 is FNYEAQ. The CDR3 contains 17 residues. This CDR3 reads CASSSELSTSGSSEQFF. For the CDR3, the DNA is TGTGCCAGCAGCTCGGAATTATCCACTAGCGGGAGTTCTGAGCAGTTCTTC.